A selection of T cell receptor beta chains follows, all from one sample in a study of blood T cell repertoires in COVID-19. Only in-frame clones appear in the TCRdb table, and some are missing; sequencing was by immunoSEQ multiplex PCR. The sample shows about 250,000 clones, around 85% of them seen only once. The sequenced sample was peripheral blood. The receptors come from a woman aged 40 to 49 with active or convalescent COVID-19. Both conserved end residues are part of each CDR3. Fields, in order: clone size, J gene, V gene, D gene, CDR3 protein, CDR3 DNA. D genes are given only for firm matches. Clone size is shown for a subset of rows, as once, few, many or a class of expanded clone.

clone size: -
J gene: TRBJ2-3
V gene: TRBV11-2
D gene: TRBD1
CDR3 protein: CASSPGQGSTDTQYF
CDR3 DNA: TGTGCCAGCAGCCCCGGACAGGGAAGCACAGATACGCAGTATTTT

clone size: -
J gene: TRBJ1-3
V gene: TRBV18
D gene: TRBD1
CDR3 protein: CASSPQRQGRNTIYF
CDR3 DNA: TGTGCCAGCTCACCTCAACGACAGGGAAGAAACACCATATATTTT

clone size: -
J gene: TRBJ2-2
V gene: TRBV5-6
D gene: -
CDR3 protein: CASRISGTYTGELFF
CDR3 DNA: TGTGCCAGCAGGATATCCGGGACTTACACCGGGGAGCTGTTTTTT

clone size: -
J gene: TRBJ1-2
V gene: TRBV6-4
D gene: -
CDR3 protein: CASSDGGGYGYTF
CDR3 DNA: TGTGCCAGCAGCGACGGCGGGGGCTATGGCTACACCTTC

clone size: -
J gene: TRBJ1-5
V gene: TRBV19
D gene: -
CDR3 protein: CASSHRGDQPQHF
CDR3 DNA: TGTGCCAGTAGCCACCGGGGGGACCAGCCCCAGCATTTT

clone size: few
J gene: TRBJ2-2
V gene: TRBV7-8
D gene: TRBD1
CDR3 protein: CASKAGTGKIGELFF
CDR3 DNA: TGTGCCAGCAAAGCCGGGACAGGGAAAATCGGGGAGCTGTTTTTT

clone size: -
J gene: TRBJ1-4
V gene: TRBV5-1
D gene: TRBD1
CDR3 protein: CASSFGTGGNEKLFF
CDR3 DNA: TGCGCCAGCAGCTTTGGGACAGGGGGTAATGAAAAACTGTTTTTT

clone size: -
J gene: TRBJ1-6
V gene: TRBV18
D gene: TRBD1
CDR3 protein: CASSLDRGSPLHF
CDR3 DNA: TGTGCCAGCTCACTCGACAGGGGTTCACCCCTCCACTTT

clone size: -
J gene: TRBJ1-4
V gene: TRBV6-4
D gene: TRBD1
CDR3 protein: CASSPETGGEKLFF
CDR3 DNA: TGTGCCAGCAGTCCCGAGACAGGGGGAGAAAAACTGTTTTTT

clone size: -
J gene: TRBJ1-4
V gene: TRBV30
D gene: -
CDR3 protein: CAWTLGRAEKLFF
CDR3 DNA: TGTGCCTGGACGCTCGGGAGAGCTGAAAAACTGTTTTTT

clone size: once
J gene: TRBJ2-1
V gene: TRBV19
D gene: TRBD1
CDR3 protein: CASSRDRGSYNEQFF
CDR3 DNA: TGTGCCAGTAGCCGGGACAGGGGTTCCTACAATGAGCAGTTCTTC

clone size: -
J gene: TRBJ1-4
V gene: TRBV4-1
D gene: -
CDR3 protein: CASSPWTPATNEKLFF
CDR3 DNA: TGCGCCAGCAGCCCTTGGACACCTGCAACTAATGAAAAACTGTTTTTT

clone size: few
J gene: TRBJ1-5
V gene: TRBV19
D gene: -
CDR3 protein: CASRGGGNQPQHF
CDR3 DNA: TGTGCCAGTAGGGGGGGAGGCAATCAGCCCCAGCATTTT

clone size: once
J gene: TRBJ2-5
V gene: TRBV6-6
D gene: -
CDR3 protein: CASTLRRDSQETQYF
CDR3 DNA: TGTGCCAGCACCCTAAGGCGGGACTCTCAAGAGACCCAGTACTTC

clone size: -
J gene: TRBJ2-3
V gene: TRBV9
D gene: TRBD2
CDR3 protein: CASTRAGTIRKPDTQYF
CDR3 DNA: TGTGCCAGCACCAGAGCCGGGACTATCCGCAAGCCCGATACGCAGTATTTT

clone size: -
J gene: TRBJ1-4
V gene: TRBV9
D gene: TRBD1
CDR3 protein: CASSPLSGTGGEKLFF
CDR3 DNA: TGTGCCAGCAGCCCCTTATCTGGGACAGGGGGCGAAAAACTGTTTTTT

clone size: -
J gene: TRBJ2-3
V gene: TRBV6-5
D gene: -
CDR3 protein: CASRTDTDTQYF
CDR3 DNA: TGTGCCAGCAGGACGGACACGGATACGCAGTATTTT

clone size: -
J gene: TRBJ2-5
V gene: TRBV6-5
D gene: -
CDR3 protein: CASREGWGETQYF
CDR3 DNA: TGTGCCAGCAGGGAGGGATGGGGCGAGACCCAGTACTTC

clone size: -
J gene: TRBJ1-4
V gene: TRBV6-1
D gene: -
CDR3 protein: CASSDWGGDEKLFF
CDR3 DNA: TGTGCCAGCAGTGATTGGGGAGGTGACGAAAAACTGTTTTTT

clone size: few
J gene: TRBJ1-1
V gene: TRBV6-5
D gene: TRBD1
CDR3 protein: CASSRRQGSTEAFF
CDR3 DNA: TGTGCCAGCAGTCGGAGACAGGGAAGCACTGAAGCTTTCTTT

clone size: -
J gene: TRBJ1-5
V gene: TRBV19
D gene: TRBD1
CDR3 protein: CASSWRQGTQPQHF
CDR3 DNA: TGTGCCAGTAGTTGGAGACAGGGGACTCAGCCCCAGCATTTT

clone size: -
J gene: TRBJ1-1
V gene: TRBV9
D gene: TRBD1
CDR3 protein: CASSRGQARSTEAFF
CDR3 DNA: TGTGCCAGCAGCAGGGGACAGGCGAGATCCACTGAAGCTTTCTTT

clone size: -
J gene: TRBJ1-2
V gene: TRBV9
D gene: -
CDR3 protein: CASSVGGFGYTF
CDR3 DNA: TGTGCCAGCAGCGTCGGAGGGTTTGGCTACACCTTC

clone size: -
J gene: TRBJ2-7
V gene: TRBV5-1
D gene: -
CDR3 protein: CASSDQYLAPGEQYF
CDR3 DNA: TGCGCCAGCAGCGACCAGTACCTGGCCCCGGGGGAGCAGTACTTC

clone size: once
J gene: TRBJ1-2
V gene: TRBV29-1
D gene: TRBD1
CDR3 protein: CSVDYPGQNNYGYTF
CDR3 DNA: TGCAGCGTTGACTACCCGGGACAGAATAACTATGGCTACACCTTC

clone size: -
J gene: TRBJ1-2
V gene: TRBV5-4
D gene: -
CDR3 protein: CASSLGWTSYGYTF
CDR3 DNA: TGTGCCAGCAGCTTGGGTTGGACTTCCTATGGCTACACCTTC

clone size: -
J gene: TRBJ2-2
V gene: TRBV7-9
D gene: -
CDR3 protein: CASIGPGQPRNRGSGELFF
CDR3 DNA: TGTGCCAGCATAGGACCGGGACAACCAAGGAACAGAGGCTCCGGGGAGCTGTTTTTT

clone size: -
J gene: TRBJ1-1
V gene: TRBV9
D gene: -
CDR3 protein: CASGPTSSEAFF
CDR3 DNA: TGTGCCAGCGGGCCGACATCATCTGAAGCTTTCTTT

clone size: -
J gene: TRBJ2-7
V gene: TRBV6-5
D gene: -
CDR3 protein: CASSYSADSYEQYF
CDR3 DNA: TGTGCCAGCAGTTACTCTGCGGACTCCTACGAGCAGTACTTC

clone size: -
J gene: TRBJ2-1
V gene: TRBV11-3
D gene: -
CDR3 protein: CASSRGGYNEQFF
CDR3 DNA: TGTGCCAGCAGCCGAGGAGGGTACAATGAGCAGTTCTTC

clone size: -
J gene: TRBJ2-7
V gene: TRBV18
D gene: -
CDR3 protein: CASSPEAPKQYF
CDR3 DNA: TGTGCCAGCTCACCAGAAGCCCCGAAGCAGTACTTC

clone size: -
J gene: TRBJ1-2
V gene: TRBV30
D gene: TRBD1
CDR3 protein: CAWTTGTGIGYTF
CDR3 DNA: TGTGCCTGGACCACCGGGACAGGGATCGGCTACACCTTC

clone size: -
J gene: TRBJ1-1
V gene: TRBV28
D gene: -
CDR3 protein: CASSYTGFTEAFF
CDR3 DNA: TGTGCCAGCAGTTATACAGGGTTCACTGAAGCTTTCTTT

clone size: once
J gene: TRBJ2-4
V gene: TRBV11-2
D gene: -
CDR3 protein: CASSLDLRRGEYF
CDR3 DNA: TGTGCCAGCAGCTTAGACCTCCGACGGGGAGAGTACTTC

clone size: -
J gene: TRBJ1-1
V gene: TRBV19
D gene: TRBD1
CDR3 protein: CASRRDRVNTEAFF
CDR3 DNA: TGTGCCAGTAGACGGGACAGGGTGAACACTGAAGCTTTCTTT

clone size: -
J gene: TRBJ2-2
V gene: TRBV7-3
D gene: TRBD1
CDR3 protein: CASSNSVTGVTGELFF
CDR3 DNA: TGTGCCAGCAGCAATTCCGTGACAGGGGTCACCGGGGAGCTGTTTTTT

clone size: -
J gene: TRBJ2-7
V gene: TRBV27
D gene: TRBD1
CDR3 protein: CASSLGTGYGYEQYF
CDR3 DNA: TGTGCCAGCAGTTTAGGGACAGGGTACGGGTACGAGCAGTACTTC

clone size: -
J gene: TRBJ1-2
V gene: TRBV6-5
D gene: -
CDR3 protein: CASSPGYSYGYTF
CDR3 DNA: TGTGCCAGCAGTCCGGGGTACTCCTATGGCTACACCTTC

clone size: few
J gene: TRBJ2-2
V gene: TRBV2
D gene: -
CDR3 protein: CASSVQRNTGELFF
CDR3 DNA: TGTGCCAGCAGTGTGCAGCGGAACACCGGGGAGCTGTTTTTT

clone size: -
J gene: TRBJ2-2
V gene: TRBV2
D gene: -
CDR3 protein: CASSQGSPGELFF
CDR3 DNA: TGTGCCAGCAGTCAGGGGTCACCCGGGGAGCTGTTTTTT

clone size: -
J gene: TRBJ2-1
V gene: TRBV23-1
D gene: TRBD2
CDR3 protein: CASSQRTSGGVSYNEQFF
CDR3 DNA: TGCGCCAGCAGTCAGCGGACTAGCGGGGGGGTAAGTTACAATGAGCAGTTCTTC

clone size: -
J gene: TRBJ1-2
V gene: TRBV11-2
D gene: TRBD1
CDR3 protein: CASRIPGQGSGYTF
CDR3 DNA: TGTGCCAGCAGGATCCCGGGACAGGGGTCTGGCTACACCTTC

clone size: -
J gene: TRBJ1-2
V gene: TRBV12-3/TRBV12-4
D gene: -
CDR3 protein: CASSLATHYGYTF
CDR3 DNA: TGTGCCAGCAGTTTAGCTACACACTATGGCTACACCTTC

clone size: -
J gene: TRBJ2-1
V gene: TRBV11-1
D gene: TRBD1
CDR3 protein: CASSLERTGNEQFF
CDR3 DNA: TGTGCCAGCAGCTTAGAACGGACAGGCAATGAGCAGTTCTTC

clone size: -
J gene: TRBJ2-7
V gene: TRBV28
D gene: -
CDR3 protein: CASSLIGVQQYF
CDR3 DNA: TGTGCCAGCAGTTTAATCGGAGTGCAGCAGTACTTC

clone size: -
J gene: TRBJ2-2
V gene: TRBV29-1
D gene: TRBD2
CDR3 protein: CSVGTSGGLPGELFF
CDR3 DNA: TGCAGCGTCGGGACTAGCGGGGGTCTCCCCGGGGAGCTGTTTTTT

clone size: -
J gene: TRBJ1-1
V gene: TRBV29-1
D gene: -
CDR3 protein: CSVAGTRRDTEAFF
CDR3 DNA: TGCAGCGTGGCCGGGACCCGGAGGGACACTGAAGCTTTCTTT